The next 30 T cell receptor beta chains were all read from a single sample in a study of shared clonotypes between healthy human individuals. The protocol was immunoSEQ multiplex PCR, while the TCRdb copy is restricted to in-frame clones and leaves out a portion. The data contain some 510,000 clones, 79% of them singletons. The material sequenced was PBMCs. These receptors came from a woman aged 40 to 50 in good health. Some clones in this sample may be carry-over from other donors' samples.

This clone was seen a single time. The gene calls are TRBV4-1 and TRBJ1-1, with a tentative D call TRBD1 (5 bases). The V gene's germline CDR1 is MGHRA and CDR2 YSYEKL. V shed 1 base and J shed 1 base, with 16 bases lying between them. This CDR3 has 17 amino acids. CDR3: CASSQGRARDQNTEAFF. The CDR3 coding sequence is TGCGCCAGCAGCCAAGGCAGGGCCAGAGACCAGAACACTGAAGCTTTCTTT.

J is TRBJ2-2 and V is TRBV6-5; D is uncertain. Germline V lookup: CDR1 MNHEY, CDR2 SVGAGI. The V gene lost 0 bases and the J gene lost 7 bases, with 6 bases spanning the gap. This CDR3 is 13 amino acids long. The CDR3: CASSYSGIGELFF. In DNA, the CDR3 is TGTGCCAGCAGTTACTCAGGGATCGGGGAGCTGTTTTTT.

The sample holds many counts of this clone. This CDR3 is also generated by other DNA sequences in the sample. V usage is TRBV18 and J usage is TRBJ2-3; TRBD2 agrees at 9 bases. Germline assignment: CDR1 KGHSH and CDR2 LQKENI. This CDR3 spans 19 amino acids. The V segment lost 3 bases and the J segment 0 bases; nucleotides outside the gene matches: 13. The CDR3 protein is CASSPPTSGYASSTDTQYF. CDR3 DNA: TGTGCCAGCTCACCTCCAACTAGCGGGTACGCCTCTAGCACAGATACGCAGTATTTT.

This clone was observed a single time. The CDR3 region has the DNA TGTGCCAGCAGCAGGAGGGCTAGCGGGAAGCTATTCGGGGAGCTGTTTTTT. Translating it yields CASSRRASGKLFGELFF. The J gene is TRBJ2-2, the V gene TRBV21-1; the DNA was not compared with TRBD2, the D call given in the table. TRBV21-1 represents a pseudogene. This CDR3 has 17 amino acids.

The chain couples TRBV28 to TRBJ1-4; D is unresolved. Germline CDR1 reads MDHEN; CDR2 reads SYDVKM. The CDR3 is 15 amino acids. Trimming removed 1 base at V and 5 bases at J, with 11 bases between. The CDR3 is CASSLFGRLNEKLFF. In DNA, the CDR3 is TGTGCCAGCAGTTTATTCGGCAGGCTGAATGAAAAACTGTTTTTT.

V gene TRBV5-4 combines with J gene TRBJ2-4, with 7 bases identical to TRBD1. This CDR3 has 14 residues. V trimming: 1 base; J trimming: 5 bases; junction bases outside the gene matches: 3. CDR1 is SGHNT and CDR2 is YYREEE in the germline V gene (reference sequence). Here the CDR3 DNA reads TGTGCCAGCAGCTTGAGGGGGCGGCAAAACATTCAGTACTTC. It yields the protein CASSLRGRQNIQYF.

V and J are TRBV7-2 and TRBJ2-5; 9 nucleotides match TRBD2. With 3 bases clipped from V and 8 bases from J, the junction kept 10 bases outside the gene matches. Germline V gene data show CDR1 as SGHTA and CDR2 as FQGNSA. The CDR3 sequence is 15 residues long. The CDR3 nucleotides are TGTGCCAGCAGCTTCAATAGCGGGGGAGGGGAAACCCAGTACTTC. This gives the protein CASSFNSGGGETQYF.

The chain recombines TRBV11-1 with TRBJ2-5; TRBD2 agrees at 11 bases. The CDR3 extends over 16 amino acids. Germline-derived CDR1 and CDR2 are SGHAT and FQDESV (reference sequence). Trimming took 3 bases from V and 3 from J; bases not matched to a gene: 6. CDR3 DNA: TGTGCCAGCAGCTTGGGCCTACTAGCGGGAGAAGAGACCCAGTACTTC. It translates to CASSLGLLAGEETQYF. The variable domain in full, with the rest retrieved from reference TRBV11-1 and TRBJ2-5, is EAEVAQSPRYKITEKSQAVAFWCDPISGHATLYWYRQILGQGPELLVQFQDESVVDDSQLPKDRFSAERLKGVDSTLKIQPAELGDSAMYLCASSLGLLAGEETQYFGPGTRLLVL.

The CDR3 is CASSTSTGWGSNQPQHF. DNA of the CDR3: TGTGCCAGTAGTACCTCGACAGGGTGGGGTAGCAATCAGCCCCAGCATTTT. This chain links TRBV19 with TRBJ1-5; TRBD1 matches at 7 bases. With 4 bases clipped from V and 0 bases from J, the junction kept 9 bases outside the gene matches. The CDR3 runs to 17 residues. Germline values: CDR1 LNHDA, CDR2 SQIVND (reference sequence).

This rearrangement joins TRBV27 to TRBJ1-1, with TRBD1 identical over 8 bases. The CDR3 runs to 19 residues. V lost 10 bases and J lost 6; bases outside the gene matches: 28. Germline values: CDR1 MNHEY, CDR2 SMNVEV (reference sequence). This CDR3 reads CATLTTPDRDRTPEAEAFF. The CDR3 DNA is TGTGCCACCCTCACCACCCCTGACCGGGACAGGACCCCGGAGGCTGAAGCTTTCTTT.

The chain has TRBV11-3 and TRBJ2-2; D remains ambiguous. V gave up 1 base and J gave up 6 bases, with 3 bases separating them. Germline loops: CDR1 SGHNT, CDR2 YENEEA. The CDR3 has 12 amino acids. For the CDR3, the DNA is TGTGCCAGCAGCTTAGCCCCCGGGGAGCTGTTTTTT. Translated: CASSLAPGELFF.

The V call is TRBV18, the J call TRBJ1-1; TRBD1 agrees at 11 bases. V trimming: 2 bases; J trimming: 3 bases; junction bases outside the gene matches: 2. This CDR3 has 15 residues. Germline V gene lookup returns CDR1 KGHSH and CDR2 LQKENI. The CDR3, as DNA: TGTGCCAGCTCACCAGGGGGACAGGGGGACACTGAAGCTTTCTTT. It specifies CASSPGGQGDTEAFF. Full variable domain (missing parts from reference TRBV18 and TRBJ1-1): NAGVMQNPRHLVRRRGQEARLRCSPMKGHSHVYWYRQLPEEGLKFMVYLQKENIIDESGMPKERFSAEFPKEGPSILRIQQVVRGDSAAYFCASSPGGQGDTEAFFGQGTRLTVV.

J is TRBJ2-1 and V is TRBV11-3; TRBD2 matches 13 bases. CDR1 and CDR2 from the germline V gene are SGHNT and YENEEA. This CDR3 is 15 amino acids long. The ends lost 2 bases at V and 5 bases at J; junction bases unmatched: 0. The DNA of the CDR3 is TGTGCCAGCAGCTTAACTAGCGGGAGGGACAATGAGCAGTTCTTC. Translation: CASSLTSGRDNEQFF.

The CDR3 sequence is CASSSKPGQTYNEQFF. CDR3 sequence (DNA): TGTGCCAGCAGCTCAAAACCGGGACAGACCTACAATGAGCAGTTCTTC. The chain recombines TRBV11-2 with TRBJ2-1; 7 nucleotides align to TRBD1. Germline CDR1 is SGHAT and CDR2 is FQNNGV. V lost 4 bases to trimming and J lost 2 bases; unmatched junction nucleotides: 8. The CDR3 consists of 16 residues.

The table lists this clone with a few counts. DNA for the CDR3: TGTGCCAGCAGCTTGCCACGGCAGGTCCCCGGGGAGCTGTTTTTT. It translates to CASSLPRQVPGELFF. The chain uses TRBV5-6 and TRBJ2-2; D ambiguous. The CDR3 runs to 15 residues. V dropped 1 base and J dropped 6 bases, with 13 bases sitting between them. Germline CDR1 is SGHDT and CDR2 is YYEEEE. Full variable domain (outside the CDR3, taken from reference TRBV5-6 and TRBJ2-2): DAGVTQSPTHLIKTRGQQVTLRCSPKSGHDTVSWYQQALGQGPQFIFQYYEEEERQRGNFPDRFSGHQFPNYSSELNVNALLLGDSALYLCASSLPRQVPGELFFGEGSRLTVL.

The chain has TRBV2 and TRBJ2-1, with D hard to call. Between the trimmed V and J ends, which lost 8 bases and 0 bases, there was a span of 8 bases. Germline V CDR1 and CDR2: SNHLY, FYNNEI. This CDR3 spans 13 amino acids. Here the CDR3 DNA reads TGTGCCAGCGGATCCAACTCCTACAATGAGCAGTTCTTC. Translating gives CASGSNSYNEQFF.

A note on this clone: With a far larger clone one base away, a read error is the likely cause. This rearrangement joins TRBV5-1 to TRBJ2-7, with TRBD2 matching 7 bases. This CDR3 comprises 13 residues. The germline CDR1 and CDR2 sequences are SGHRS and YFSETQ. CDR3 DNA: TGCACCAGCAGCTTGAACAGCGGGGACGAGCAGTACTTC. Amino acid sequence: CTSSLNSGDEQYF.

The CDR3 region has the DNA TGCGCCAGCAGCTTCGGGGACAGGGGCGGTGGAACTAATGAAAAACTGTTTTTT. Translating it yields CASSFGDRGGGTNEKLFF. The chain carries TRBV5-1 and TRBJ1-4; 10 nucleotides match TRBD1. The ends lost 2 bases at V and 1 base at J; junction bases unmatched: 8. There are 18 residues in the CDR3. From germline, CDR1 is SGHRS and CDR2 YFSETQ.

The chain carries TRBV19 and TRBJ2-2; 10 bases agree with TRBD2. Germline CDR1 reads LNHDA; CDR2 reads SQIVND (reference sequence). This CDR3 is 17 amino acids long. V was clipped by 7 bases and J by 3 bases; unmatched bases: 11. CDR3 protein: CASNPGSGRADTGELFF. CDR3 coding DNA: TGTGCCAGTAACCCGGGCAGCGGGAGGGCGGACACCGGGGAGCTGTTTTTT.

CDR3 sequence (DNA): TGCGCCAGCCGGCCTAGCGGGAGCTGGGAGCAGTACTTC. This translates into CASRPSGSWEQYF. The gene calls are TRBV10-1 and TRBJ2-7; TRBD2 matches 10 bases. The CDR3 spans 13 residues. Germline values: CDR1 WNHNN, CDR2 SYGVQD (reference sequence). V lost 8 bases and J lost 7; bases outside the gene matches: 8.

Many counts were recorded for this clone. This chain uses TRBV5-1 with TRBJ1-4, with D tentatively TRBD1 (6 bases). Germline V CDR1 and CDR2: SGHRS, YFSETQ. The CDR3 runs 14 residues. The ends were cut back, 0 bases at V and 4 bases at J, with 7 bases in the middle. The CDR3 DNA follows: TGCGCCAGCAGCTTGGGACAGGTTAATGAAAAACTGTTTTTT. The encoded protein is CASSLGQVNEKLFF.

Points on this clone: Other DNA variants within this sample encode the same CDR3. The chain links TRBV27 to TRBJ1-1, with D tentatively TRBD1 (6 bases). CDR3 length: 15 amino acids. The V gene lost 6 bases and the J gene lost 4 bases, with 18 bases spanning the gap. Germline V CDR1 and CDR2: MNHEY, SMNVEV (reference sequence). The DNA of the CDR3 is TGTGCCAGCAGGTTCCTAAGGGGCAGGGGCACTGAAGCTTTCTTT. It is translated as CASRFLRGRGTEAFF.

The V and J genes are TRBV7-6 and TRBJ2-7, with 8 bases identical to TRBD2. The CDR3 extends over 17 amino acids. Germline-derived CDR1 and CDR2 are SGHVS and FNYEAQ. The V gene end was trimmed by 0 bases and the J gene end by 2 bases; junction bases not matched to a gene: 9. The CDR3 nucleotides are TGTGCCAGCAGCTTAGCGCATTCGGGAGGGAGCCCCTACGAGCAGTACTTC. This translates into CASSLAHSGGSPYEQYF.

This chain joins TRBV5-6 and TRBJ2-1; D ambiguous. The ends were cut back, 0 bases at V and 4 bases at J, with 5 bases in the middle. There are 13 residues in the CDR3. CDR1 is SGHDT and CDR2 is YYEEEE in the germline V gene. CDR3 protein: CASSLGVYNEQFF. CDR3 sequence (DNA): TGTGCCAGCAGCTTGGGAGTTTACAATGAGCAGTTCTTC.

The genes are TRBV4-1 and TRBJ2-3; D unclear. Between the trimmed V and J ends, which lost 4 bases and 1 base, there was a span of 12 bases. The CDR3 is 15 amino acids. CDR1 and CDR2 from the germline V gene are MGHRA and YSYEKL. The CDR3 protein is CASSRPGGGTDTQYF. CDR3 sequence (DNA): TGCGCCAGCAGCCGTCCGGGCGGAGGCACAGATACGCAGTATTTT.

V and J are TRBV18 and TRBJ2-3, with TRBD2 matching 9 bases. Trimming at V came to 0 bases and at J to 6 bases, leaving 7 bases not matched to a gene. This CDR3 is 16 amino acids long. Germline loops: CDR1 KGHSH, CDR2 LQKENI. The CDR3 loop reads CASSPPMAGGRDTQYF. The CDR3 DNA follows: TGTGCCAGCTCACCACCGATGGCGGGAGGGCGGGATACGCAGTATTTT.

The CDR3 DNA sequence: TGTGCCAGCTCCCCTACTATCTACGAGCAGTACTTC. Protein sequence: CASSPTIYEQYF. The V and J genes are TRBV18 and TRBJ2-7; unclear D gene. V was trimmed by 6 bases and J by 3 bases, leaving 9 bases between them. The CDR3 has 12 residues. Germline assignment: CDR1 KGHSH and CDR2 LQKENI.

The chain links TRBV5-4 to TRBJ1-2; 11 bases align to TRBD1. Germline trimming cut 3 bases from V and 5 bases from J; bases unmatched to any gene: 9. CDR1 SGHNT and CDR2 YYREEE come from the germline V gene (reference sequence). There are 16 residues in the CDR3. For the CDR3, the DNA is TGTGCCAGCAGCTCCGGGACAGGGGGTGCATTTTATGGCTACACCTTC. This translates into CASSSGTGGAFYGYTF.

This clone occurred once. The chain carries TRBV10-3 and TRBJ2-7; 7 nucleotides match TRBD2. The V gene end was trimmed by 8 bases and the J gene end by 1 base; junction bases not matched to a gene: 8. CDR1 and CDR2 from the germline V gene are ENHRY and SYGVKD. This CDR3 is 14 amino acids long. This CDR3 is CAIRIWEGSYEQYF. The CDR3 nucleotides are TGTGCCATCCGTATATGGGAGGGTTCCTACGAGCAGTACTTC.

The V call is TRBV6-6, the J call TRBJ1-1; D might be TRBD1 (5 bases). Germline CDR1 is MNHNY and CDR2 is SVGAGI (reference sequence). V was pared by 4 bases and J by 0 bases, with 9 bases between. The CDR3 contains 14 residues. The chain's CDR3 is CASSSEGMNTEAFF. In DNA, the CDR3 is TGTGCCAGCAGTTCGGAGGGGATGAACACTGAAGCTTTCTTT.